One and the same sample provided the 20 T cell receptor beta chains below, sequenced in a study of human CD8 memory T cell subsets. Libraries for TCR beta were constructed using UMI-labeled 5' RACE. TCRdb reanalyzed the 5' RACE reads, giving one entry per CDR3 protein sequence and no DNA. The listing contains about 9,300 distinct CDR3 sequences. Sequenced: CD8+ T cells from PBMCs. These receptors were taken from a human donor in good health.

This clonotype counts as medium-sized by frequency. V is TRBV5-1 and J is TRBJ2-3. This CDR3 region has 16 residues. From germline, CDR1 is SGHRS and CDR2 YFSETQ. CDR3 protein: CASSLWKTSPADTQYF.

The rearrangement links TRBV5-1 to TRBJ2-7; the TRBD2 assignment by TCRdb is unverifiable without DNA. Germline CDR1 is SGHRS and CDR2 is YFSETQ. The CDR3 covers 14 residues. The CDR3 loop reads CASSRTSSPYEQYF.

This sequence joins TRBV7-3 and TRBJ2-1. CDR3 size: 18 residues. Germline CDR1 reads SGHTA; CDR2 reads FQGTGA. The CDR3 sequence: CASSLKGSPYSSYNEQFF.

Frequency places this clonotype as medium-sized (0.01 to 0.1%). The gene calls are TRBV20-1 and TRBJ2-3; lacking DNA, the TRBD2 call made by TCRdb goes unchecked. This CDR3 is built from 17 residues. Germline values: CDR1 DFQATT, CDR2 SNEGSKA (reference sequence). The CDR3 here is CSARDIRSVRGTDTQYF.

The V call is TRBV19, the J call TRBJ2-1; TCRdb proposes TRBD2, but this gene call is untestable without DNA. This CDR3 spans 15 amino acids. Per the germline V gene, CDR1 is LNHDA and CDR2 is SQIVND (reference sequence). This chain's CDR3 is CASSILGLAYNEQFF.

According to its frequency, this clonotype is medium-sized. This chain joins TRBV7-9 and TRBJ2-7; lacking DNA, the TRBD2 call made by TCRdb goes unchecked. The CDR3 has 15 amino acids. CDR1 and CDR2 from the germline V gene are SEHNR and FQNEAQ (reference sequence). The CDR3: CASSSPSAVSYEQYF.

This clonotype is classed as medium-sized by frequency. This sequence joins TRBV28 and TRBJ1-6. CDR1 is MDHEN, CDR2 SYDVKM, per germline. This CDR3 region has 13 residues. The CDR3 spells CASSLSGNSPLHF.

This chain links TRBV13 with TRBJ1-6; TCRdb returns TRBD1, unconfirmable since there is no DNA. CDR1 is PRHDT, CDR2 FYEKMQ, per germline (reference sequence). The CDR3 has 15 residues. CDR3 amino acids: CASSLVGQPNSPLHF. Together with reference TRBV13 and TRBJ1-6, the CDR3 gives the full variable domain: AAGVIQSPRHLIKEKRETATLKCYPIPRHDTVYWYQQGPGQDPQFLISFYEKMQSDKGSIPDRFSAQQFSDYHSELNMSSLELGDSALYFCASSLVGQPNSPLHFGNGTRLTVT.

By frequency, this clonotype is medium-sized. The V gene is TRBV4-1, the J gene TRBJ2-7; the D call from TCRdb, TRBD1, cannot be confirmed without DNA. This CDR3 is built from 13 residues. Germline V CDR1 and CDR2: MGHRA, YSYEKL. This CDR3 is CASSDRMTYEQYF.

The chain joins TRBV7-9 to TRBJ2-7; TCRdb lists TRBD2, though no DNA is available to test this call. From germline, CDR1 is SEHNR and CDR2 FQNEAQ (reference sequence). The CDR3 length is 14 residues. This chain's CDR3 is CASSLGDYSYEQYF.

The chain joins TRBV29-1 to TRBJ1-2; as DNA is missing, the TRBD1 call by TCRdb cannot be tested. Per the germline V gene, CDR1 is SQVTM and CDR2 is ANQGSEA. The CDR3 is 13 residues long. This chain's CDR3 is CSVVRGFGYGYTF.

The chain combines TRBV5-6 with TRBJ2-2; TCRdb lists TRBD1, though no DNA is available to test this call. Germline V gene lookup returns CDR1 SGHDT and CDR2 YYEEEE. The CDR3 is 16 amino acids. The CDR3 loop reads CASSLADRGHTGELFF.

The rearrangement joins TRBV7-6 to TRBJ2-1; TCRdb proposes TRBD1, but this gene call is untestable without DNA. Looked up from germline, CDR1 is SGHVS and CDR2 is FNYEAQ. The CDR3 has 14 residues. The CDR3 region is CASSFGGAYNEQFF. The entire variable domain, with the rest obtained from reference TRBV7-6 and TRBJ2-1, is as follows: GAGVSQSPRYKVTKRGQDVALRCDPISGHVSLYWYRQALGQGPEFLTYFNYEAQQDKSGLPNDRFSAERPEGSISTLTIQRTEQRDSAMYRCASSFGGAYNEQFFGPGTRLTVL.

J is TRBJ1-5 and V is TRBV21-1; no DNA is available, so the TRBD1 call from TCRdb remains unchecked. TRBV21-1 is recorded as a pseudogene. CDR3 length equals 15 residues. CDR3 protein: CASSKAGQGGQPQHF.

Measured by frequency, this clonotype is medium-sized. J is TRBJ1-2 and V is TRBV6-6. This CDR3 contains 14 residues. CDR1 and CDR2 (germline): MNHNY, SVGAGI (reference sequence). CDR3 protein: CASSEELGTNGYTF.

The genes are TRBV28 and TRBJ1-1. The germline gives CDR1 MDHEN, CDR2 SYDVKM. The CDR3 extends over 12 amino acids. This chain's CDR3 is CASSRSVSEAFF.

By frequency, this clonotype registers medium-sized. The V call is TRBV19, the J call TRBJ1-1; TCRdb selects TRBD1, and the lack of DNA leaves this call unchecked. Germline CDR1 LNHDA, CDR2 SQIVND (reference sequence). The CDR3 has 12 residues. CDR3 residues: CASRPGWSEAFF. Together with reference TRBV19 and TRBJ1-1, the CDR3 gives the full variable domain: DGGITQSPKYLFRKEGQNVTLSCEQNLNHDAMYWYRQDPGQGLRLIYYSQIVNDFQKGDIAEGYSVSREKKESFPLTVTSAQKNPTAFYLCASRPGWSEAFFGQGTRLTVV.

The CDR3: CASSISGTFYNEQFF. The chain uses TRBV7-9 and TRBJ2-1; absent DNA, TCRdb's TRBD1 call cannot be checked. The CDR3 runs 15 residues. Looked up from germline, CDR1 is SEHNR and CDR2 is FQNEAQ (reference sequence).

The chain uses TRBV7-3 and TRBJ2-7; the TCRdb D gene call, TRBD1, has no DNA to confirm it. The CDR3 length is 14 residues. Per germline, CDR1 SGHTA and CDR2 FQGTGA. The CDR3 loop is CASSFGEGAFEQYF.

V and J are TRBV7-9 and TRBJ2-5; TCRdb's assignment of TRBD2 cannot be checked, as there is no DNA. The CDR3 runs to 16 residues. CDR1 is SEHNR and CDR2 is FQNEAQ in the germline V gene (reference sequence). CDR3 sequence reads: CASAGTSGSFGETQYF.